The 13 T cell receptor beta chains below come from one sample, sequenced in a study of cytomegalovirus exposure and HLA in healthy donors. PCR used 60 Vbeta primers and 13 Jbeta primers. Assay: immunoSEQ multiplex PCR; the TCRdb copy retains only in-frame clones and omits some. The sample shows roughly 150,000 clones, about 88% of them seen only once. Sequenced material: PBMCs. The source of these receptors is a man aged 30 to 45 in good health and CMV-seropositive.

V gene TRBV6-1 combines with J gene TRBJ1-2; possible D gene TRBD1, 6 bases. This CDR3 spans 17 amino acids. V was cut by 4 bases and J by 4 bases, with 22 bases left in between. From germline, CDR1 is MNHNS and CDR2 SASEGT. CDR3 residues: CASSAHLIRGLAYGYTF. CDR3 nucleotide sequence: TGTGCCAGCAGTGCGCACCTAATCAGGGGCCTAGCCTATGGCTACACCTTC.

V is TRBV5-8 and J is TRBJ2-5; TRBD2 might be the D (5 bases). Germline V gives CDR1 SGHTS, CDR2 YDEGEE. Trimming removed 0 bases from V and 3 bases from J, with 9 bases in between. The CDR3 covers 14 residues. CDR3 nucleotides: TGTGCCAGCAGCTTGGGGACTGTTAAAGAGACCCAGTACTTC. This encodes CASSLGTVKETQYF.

This clone was counted between two and nine times. The V call is TRBV7-9, the J call TRBJ2-7, with 7 bases identical to TRBD2. CDR3 length equals 11 residues. Germline values: CDR1 SEHNR, CDR2 FQNEAQ (reference sequence). V was pared by 8 bases and J by 4 bases, with 2 bases of the junction left unmatched. CDR3 nucleotide sequence: TGTGCCAGCGGGGGAGGGTACGAGCAGTACTTC. This encodes CASGGGYEQYF.

The sample holds a few counts of this clone. The chain joins TRBV5-4 to TRBJ2-7, with 9 bases lining up with TRBD2. The CDR3 is made up of 17 amino acids. The V gene's germline CDR1 is SGHNT and CDR2 YYREEE (reference sequence). The ends lost 0 bases at V and 7 bases at J; junction bases unmatched: 14. This CDR3 is CASSLGLAATPPLEQYF. The CDR3 region has the DNA TGTGCCAGCAGCTTGGGACTAGCGGCAACGCCGCCTTTGGAGCAGTACTTC.

The V and J genes are TRBV29-1 and TRBJ2-5, with unresolved D. Germline-derived CDR1 and CDR2 are SQVTM and ANQGSEA. The length of the CDR3 is 12 residues. Between the trimmed V and J ends, which lost 4 bases and 4 bases, there was a span of 10 bases. DNA for the CDR3: TGCAGCGTTGTCCTCGTTCTAGAGACCCAGTACTTC. Encoded protein: CSVVLVLETQYF. Filled out from reference TRBV29-1 and TRBJ2-5, the complete variable domain reads SAVISQKPSRDICQRGTSLTIQCQVDSQVTMMFWYRQQPGQSLTLIATANQGSEATYESGFVIDKFPISRPNLTFSTLTVSNMSPEDSSIYLCSVVLVLETQYFGPGTRLLVL.

This chain uses TRBV7-9 with TRBJ2-6, with D possibly being TRBD2 (5 bases). The CDR3 is 18 residues long. The germline gives CDR1 SEHNR, CDR2 FQNEAQ (reference sequence). V dropped 2 bases and J dropped 2 bases, with 16 bases sitting between them. In DNA form, the CDR3 reads TGTGCCAGCAGCTTAATTATCGGGGTGGGGACTGGGGCCAACGTCCTGACTTTC. This sequence encodes CASSLIIGVGTGANVLTF. Full variable domain (outside the CDR3, taken from reference TRBV7-9 and TRBJ2-6): DTGVSQNPRHKITKRGQNVTFRCDPISEHNRLYWYRQTLGQGPEFLTYFQNEAQLEKSRLLSDRFSAERPKGSFSTLEIQRTEQGDSAMYLCASSLIIGVGTGANVLTFGAGSRLTVL.

The rearrangement uses TRBV6-4 and TRBJ2-7; D is unresolved. This CDR3 comprises 14 residues. The V end lost 3 bases, the J end lost 7 bases, and 16 bases lay between the germline ends. Germline assignment: CDR1 MRHNA and CDR2 SNTAGT. The CDR3 nucleotides are TGTGCCAGCAGTGAAAGTATGGGTGTTATGGAGCAGTACGTC. It is translated as CASSESMGVMEQYV.

This chain links TRBV2 with TRBJ2-5, with 7 bases lining up with TRBD1. Germline V gene sequence: CDR1 SNHLY, CDR2 FYNNEI. The CDR3 runs 16 residues. V lost 4 bases to trimming and J lost 3 bases; unmatched junction nucleotides: 11. This CDR3 is CASSGSSRDSEETQYF. Written as DNA, the CDR3 is TGTGCCAGCAGTGGGTCCTCCCGGGACAGCGAAGAGACCCAGTACTTC.

V usage is TRBV7-2 and J usage is TRBJ1-5; D is uncertain. From germline, CDR1 is SGHTA and CDR2 FQGNSA. The CDR3 extends over 16 amino acids. Trimming shortened V by 1 base and J by 6 bases, and 16 bases separated the two germline ends. The chain's CDR3 is CASSLEIGGSAQPQHF. The CDR3 DNA reads TGTGCCAGCAGCTTAGAGATCGGCGGTAGTGCTCAGCCCCAGCATTTT.

This clone was seen a handful of times. The CDR3 nucleotides read TGTGCCAGCAGTGCCGGACAGGGGGCCCTCGGAGCTTTCTTT. Its translation: CASSAGQGALGAFF. The genes are TRBV2 and TRBJ1-1; 11 positions match TRBD1. This CDR3 contains 14 residues. V was pared by 4 bases and J by 10 bases, with 8 bases of the junction left unmatched. Germline V gene lookup returns CDR1 SNHLY and CDR2 FYNNEI.

The chain joins TRBV11-3 to TRBJ2-1, with D hard to call. Trimming left V 4 bases short and J 7 bases short, with 20 bases between. This CDR3 spans 16 amino acids. Germline V gene data show CDR1 as SGHNT and CDR2 as YENEEA. The CDR3 sequence: CASSSPSHQRVNEQFF. The DNA of the CDR3 is TGTGCCAGCAGCTCCCCCTCTCACCAGCGAGTTAATGAGCAGTTCTTC.

The V and J genes are TRBV7-3 and TRBJ2-5; 8 bases line up with TRBD1. This CDR3 is 15 amino acids long. V lost 5 bases, J lost 5 bases, and 10 bases stayed unmatched. Per the germline V gene, CDR1 is SGHTA and CDR2 is FQGTGA. The CDR3 loop reads CASSGTGGEGETQYF. In DNA, the CDR3 is TGTGCCAGCAGCGGGACAGGAGGCGAGGGGGAGACCCAGTACTTC.

The chain employs TRBV19 and TRBJ1-2; 7 bases match TRBD1. V lost 9 bases to trimming and J lost 3 bases; unmatched junction nucleotides: 10. CDR1 is LNHDA and CDR2 is SQIVND in the germline V gene (reference sequence). The CDR3 extends over 14 amino acids. CDR3 nucleotides: TGTGCCAGCGCCCGACAGGGTGGAGACTATGGCTACACCTTC. Residues: CASARQGGDYGYTF. Full variable domain (outside the CDR3, taken from reference TRBV19 and TRBJ1-2): DGGITQSPKYLFRKEGQNVTLSCEQNLNHDAMYWYRQDPGQGLRLIYYSQIVNDFQKGDIAEGYSVSREKKESFPLTVTSAQKNPTAFYLCASARQGGDYGYTFGSGTRLTVV.